What follows are 23 T cell receptor beta chains derived from one specimen sequenced in a study of blood T cell repertoires in COVID-19. Profiling relied on immunoSEQ multiplex PCR, and the TCRdb table lists in-frame clones only, not all of them. In the table there are just over 250,000 clones, 75% to 95% of which are singletons. Sequenced: peripheral blood. These receptors all come from a person aged 18 to 30 with COVID-19, enrolled during active disease.

J is TRBJ2-6 and V is TRBV15; D is perhaps TRBD1 (6 bases). CDR1 is LNHNV and CDR2 is YYDKDF in the germline V gene (reference sequence). V was shortened by 7 bases and J by 13 bases, with 26 bases between the two germline ends. This CDR3 is 16 amino acids long. CDR3 bases: TGTGCCACCACCTTAAGCTCTGTGCAGGGACATAGGGTCCTGACTTTC. Translation gives CATTLSSVQGHRVLTF.

This chain joins TRBV5-4 and TRBJ2-1; D perhaps matches TRBD2 (7 bases). CDR1 is SGHNT and CDR2 is YYREEE in the germline V gene (reference sequence). V was pared by 6 bases and J by 7 bases, with 20 bases between. The CDR3 covers 15 residues. The CDR3 loop reads CASNSKGGDENEQFF. In nucleotides, the CDR3 is TGTGCCAGCAACTCGAAAGGGGGGGACGAGAATGAGCAGTTCTTC.

This chain connects TRBV5-1 to TRBJ1-1, with 7 positions matching TRBD1. This CDR3 comprises 16 residues. Trimming at V came to 4 bases and at J to 5 bases, leaving 14 bases not matched to a gene. Per the germline V gene, CDR1 is SGHRS and CDR2 is YFSETQ. The CDR3 sequence is CASSTTPTGAGTEAFF. In nucleotides, the CDR3 is TGCGCCAGCAGCACCACCCCCACAGGGGCAGGTACTGAAGCTTTCTTT.

V is TRBV27 and J is TRBJ1-4, with 12 bases aligning to TRBD1. CDR1 is MNHEY, CDR2 SMNVEV, per germline (reference sequence). Germline trimming cut 3 bases from V and 7 bases from J; bases unmatched to any gene: 6. The CDR3 runs 16 residues. The DNA for the CDR3 is TGTGCCAGCAGTTTCGGGACAGGGGGCAATTTTGAAAAACTGTTTTTT. This sequence encodes CASSFGTGGNFEKLFF.

The V call is TRBV19, the J call TRBJ1-1, with D hard to call. The germline V gene encodes CDR1 LNHDA and CDR2 SQIVND (reference sequence). V was pared by 6 bases and J by 0 bases, with 11 bases between. This CDR3 is built from 14 residues. The CDR3 DNA follows: TGTGCCAGTAGGAAGGGAGATATGAACACTGAAGCTTTCTTT. Its protein is CASRKGDMNTEAFF.

CDR3 amino acids: CASSSRSEGEQYF. The CDR3 nucleotides read TGTGCCAGCAGTTCACGCTCTGAGGGAGAGCAGTACTTC. This chain links TRBV27 with TRBJ2-7; a possible D gene is TRBD2 (5 bases). Trimming removed 4 bases at V and 7 bases at J, with 14 bases between. This CDR3 region has 13 residues. CDR1 and CDR2 from the germline V gene are MNHEY and SMNVEV (reference sequence).

The CDR3 spells CASSQVHGANYGYTF. The CDR3 DNA is TGCGCCAGCAGCCAAGTTCACGGAGCTAACTATGGCTACACCTTC. V and J are TRBV4-1 and TRBJ1-2; D ambiguous. Trimming removed 1 base from V and 0 bases from J, with 9 bases in between. Germline V gene lookup returns CDR1 MGHRA and CDR2 YSYEKL. This CDR3 comprises 15 residues.

V and J are TRBV30 and TRBJ1-2; D may be TRBD1 (5 bases). Deletions cut 1 base from V and 4 bases from J, with 16 bases between. The CDR3 contains 15 residues. Germline CDR1 GTSNPN, CDR2 SVGIG (reference sequence). DNA of the CDR3: TGTGCCTGGAGTGACCTGGACAAAAGAGGCTATGGCTACACCTTC. This codes for CAWSDLDKRGYGYTF.

This chain joins TRBV5-1 and TRBJ2-3, with 7 bases identical to TRBD2. This CDR3 is 16 amino acids long. V lost 3 bases to trimming and J lost 0 bases; unmatched junction nucleotides: 7. The germline gives CDR1 SGHRS, CDR2 YFSETQ. CDR3: CASSWRAGTSTDTQYF. For the CDR3, the DNA is TGCGCCAGCAGCTGGAGAGCGGGGACTAGCACAGATACGCAGTATTTT.

The CDR3 protein is CASIQMDTIYF. DNA for the CDR3: TGTGCCAGCATCCAGATGGACACCATATATTTT. The chain is built from TRBV25-1 and TRBJ1-3, with D uncertain. Trimming removed 7 bases at V and 8 bases at J, with 9 bases between. The CDR3 extends over 11 amino acids. CDR1 and CDR2 (germline): MGHDK, SYGVNS.

V gene TRBV6-6 combines with J gene TRBJ2-7; TRBD1 aligns across 7 bases. This CDR3 is 13 amino acids long. Per germline, CDR1 MNHNY and CDR2 SVGAGI (reference sequence). J was trimmed by 4 bases and V by 5 bases; bases with no gene match: 5. The CDR3 DNA reads as TGTGCCAGCAGTCTTGGGACAGCGTACGAGCAGTACTTC. Its translation: CASSLGTAYEQYF.

The rearrangement links TRBV6-5 to TRBJ1-6; 8 positions match TRBD1. With V trimmed by 1 base and J by 9 bases, 5 bases remained unmatched. The CDR3 runs 15 residues. From germline, CDR1 is MNHEY and CDR2 SVGAGI. CDR3 amino acids: CASSYFQGAGSPLHF. The CDR3, as DNA: TGTGCCAGCAGTTACTTTCAGGGGGCAGGTTCACCCCTCCACTTT.

The CDR3 DNA reads TGTGCCAGCAGTGGACTAGCGGGAGAATGGAACACCGGGGAGCTGTTTTTT. Amino acid sequence: CASSGLAGEWNTGELFF. The rearrangement links TRBV6-2 or TRBV6-3 to TRBJ2-2; 13 bases fit TRBD2. This CDR3 spans 17 amino acids. Germline V gives CDR1 MNHEY, CDR2 SVGEGT. After removal of 5 bases from V and 1 base from J, the junction contained 4 bases not matched to a gene.

Points on this clone: The junction departs from the called germline gene at one end, perhaps through a read error. For the CDR3, the DNA is TGTGCTAGCAGCTTAGGACAAAGGGATACGCAGTATTTT. This encodes CASSLGQRDTQYF. J is TRBJ2-3 and V is TRBV7-7; TRBD1 is a possible D gene (5 bases). There are 13 residues in the CDR3. Germline CDR1 is SSHAT and CDR2 is FNYEAQ (reference sequence). Based on the CDR3 plus reference TRBV7-7 and TRBJ2-3, the full variable domain is GAGVSQSPRYKVTKRGQDVTLRCDPISSHATLYWYQQALGQGPEFLTYFNYEAQPDKSGLPSDRFSAERPEGSISTLTIQRTEQRDSAMYRCASSLGQRDTQYFGPGTRLTVL.

This clone was seen only once. Here the CDR3 reads CASRSGTSVHNEQFF. The CDR3 DNA is TGTGCCAGCAGGTCCGGGACTAGCGTACACAATGAGCAGTTCTTC. The J gene is TRBJ2-1, the V gene TRBV7-6; 10 positions match TRBD2. The CDR3 has 15 amino acids. Trimming removed 6 bases from V and 5 bases from J; junction bases left unmatched: 7. Germline lookup yields CDR1 SGHVS and CDR2 FNYEAQ. The full variable domain, its missing parts supplied by reference TRBV7-6 and TRBJ2-1, is GAGVSQSPRYKVTKRGQDVALRCDPISGHVSLYWYRQALGQGPEFLTYFNYEAQQDKSGLPNDRFSAERPEGSISTLTIQRTEQRDSAMYRCASRSGTSVHNEQFFGPGTRLTVL.

The rearrangement uses TRBV19 and TRBJ2-7, with D possibly matching TRBD2 (5 bases). Germline assignment: CDR1 LNHDA and CDR2 SQIVND (reference sequence). The CDR3 totals 14 residues. Trimming shortened V by 4 bases and J by 0 bases, and 10 bases separated the two germline ends. The CDR3 sequence: CASSKDGVSYEQYF. The CDR3 DNA reads as TGTGCCAGTAGTAAAGACGGGGTCTCCTACGAGCAGTACTTC.

The chain recombines TRBV5-6 with TRBJ1-2; 10 nucleotides match TRBD1. Germline V gene lookup returns CDR1 SGHDT and CDR2 YYEEEE. The trim removed 4 bases at V and 4 bases at J, leaving 7 bases unmatched. The CDR3 totals 15 residues. The CDR3 here is CASSARDRGVYGYTF. The CDR3 DNA sequence: TGTGCCAGCAGCGCCCGGGACAGGGGCGTCTATGGCTACACCTTC.

This rearrangement joins TRBV13 to TRBJ2-1, with D possibly TRBD1 on 6 matching bases. V lost 4 bases and J 5 bases, leaving 9 bases between the germline ends. The CDR3 extends over 13 amino acids. Germline V gives CDR1 PRHDT, CDR2 FYEKMQ (reference sequence). CDR3 residues: CASSSWTDNEQFF. CDR3 DNA sequence: TGTGCCAGCAGCTCCTGGACAGACAATGAGCAGTTCTTC. Looking up the rest from reference TRBV13 and TRBJ2-1 gives the full variable domain: AAGVIQSPRHLIKEKRETATLKCYPIPRHDTVYWYQQGPGQDPQFLISFYEKMQSDKGSIPDRFSAQQFSDYHSELNMSSLELGDSALYFCASSSWTDNEQFFGPGTRLTVL.

J is TRBJ1-4 and V is TRBV19, with 10 bases that match TRBD1. Germline V gene data show CDR1 as LNHDA and CDR2 as SQIVND (reference sequence). Germline trimming cut 7 bases from V and 8 bases from J; bases unmatched to any gene: 7. This CDR3 comprises 14 residues. CDR3 coding DNA: TGTGCCAGTAAGACGACAGGGGGCGAGGAAAAACTGTTTTTT. Translated, it gives CASKTTGGEEKLFF.

The CDR3 DNA follows: TGTGCCAGCAGCATGCGGACTAGCGGCTATACAGATACGCAGTATTTT. Translation: CASSMRTSGYTDTQYF. This sequence joins TRBV3-1 (or the pseudogene TRBV3-2) and TRBJ2-3, with TRBD2 identical over 10 bases. CDR1 and CDR2 from the germline V gene are LGHDT and YNNKEL (reference sequence). J was trimmed by 3 bases and V by 5 bases; bases with no gene match: 8. The length of the CDR3 is 16 residues.

The rearrangement uses TRBV7-9 and TRBJ1-1; 7 bases line up with TRBD1. The germline V gene encodes CDR1 SEHNR and CDR2 FQNEAQ (reference sequence). Trimming took 3 bases from V and 7 from J; bases not matched to a gene: 8. The CDR3 has 14 amino acids. CDR3 loop: CASSLIGTDLEAFF. The CDR3, as DNA: TGTGCCAGCAGCTTGATTGGGACAGACCTTGAAGCTTTCTTT.

The count of this clone is one. The chain employs TRBV27 and TRBJ2-7; 11 bases map to TRBD2. CDR1 and CDR2 from the germline V gene are MNHEY and SMNVEV (reference sequence). V lost 8 bases, J lost 5 bases, and 11 bases stayed unmatched. The CDR3 consists of 15 residues. The CDR3 DNA reads TGTGCCAGCGAACAGATAGCGGGAGGGGTAAACGAGCAGTACTTC. Its translation is CASEQIAGGVNEQYF.

The rearrangement links TRBV25-1 to TRBJ1-6, with a weak D call TRBD1 (5 bases). This CDR3 is built from 15 residues. Germline values: CDR1 MGHDK, CDR2 SYGVNS. The V gene lost 3 bases and the J gene lost 7 bases, with 13 bases spanning the gap. CDR3: CASSEGGSENSPLHF. The CDR3 DNA sequence: TGTGCCAGCAGTGAGGGGGGATCGGAGAATTCACCCCTCCACTTT. The full variable domain, with the rest looked up from reference TRBV25-1 and TRBJ1-6, is EADIYQTPRYLVIGTGKKITLECSQTMGHDKMYWYQQDPGMELHLIHYSYGVNSTEKGDLSSESTVSRIRTEHFPLTLESARPSHTSQYLCASSEGGSENSPLHFGNGTRLTVT.